This TCR beta chain is drawn from a study of T cell repertoires in cytomegalovirus infection. On the study more broadly: Public TCR beta signatures were indicative of both CMV infection and a matching HLA type. General study findings and limits: CMV-specific TCR beta clonotypes restricted by HLA-C dominated the ex vivo response. Carriers of CMV and the relevant HLA type were discriminated by public TCR beta frequency.

TCRdb reprocessed the reads via MiXCR and lists one record per CDR3 protein. The sample records around 180,000 distinct CDR3 sequences, under 30% being singletons. As to this clonotype: Its specificity is not known.

The germline V gene encodes CDR1 SEHNR and CDR2 FQNEAQ (reference sequence). V lost 8 bases to trimming and J lost 0 bases; unmatched junction nucleotides: 7. The CDR3 is made up of 14 amino acids. The clonotype comes from a human donor in good health (CMV status not recorded). Some clones in this sample may be carry-over from other donors' samples. V usage is TRBV7-9 and J usage is TRBJ2-7, with 7 bases identical to TRBD2. Sequencing was performed on PBMCs. The CDR3 is CASSGGGDSYEQYF. CDR3 nucleotide sequence: TGTGCCAGCTCTGGGGGGGGGGACTCCTACGAGCAGTACTTC.